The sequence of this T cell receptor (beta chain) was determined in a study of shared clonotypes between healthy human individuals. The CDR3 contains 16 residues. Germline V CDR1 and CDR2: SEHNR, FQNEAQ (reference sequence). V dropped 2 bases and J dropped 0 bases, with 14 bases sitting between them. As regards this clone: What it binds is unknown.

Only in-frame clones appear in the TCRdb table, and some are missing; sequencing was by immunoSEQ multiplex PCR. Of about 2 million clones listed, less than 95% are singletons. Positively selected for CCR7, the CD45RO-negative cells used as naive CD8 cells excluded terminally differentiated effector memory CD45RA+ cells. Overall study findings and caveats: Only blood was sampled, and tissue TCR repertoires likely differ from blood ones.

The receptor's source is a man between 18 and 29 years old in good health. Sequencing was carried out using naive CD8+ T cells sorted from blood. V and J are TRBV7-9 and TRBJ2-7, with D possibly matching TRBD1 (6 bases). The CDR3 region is CASSLTSGQSSYEQYF. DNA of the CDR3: TGTGCCAGCAGCTTAACGTCCGGACAGAGCTCCTACGAGCAGTACTTC.